This TCR beta chain was captured by sequencing in a study of OX40 agonist ivuxolimab in advanced cancers. Study background: Every patient in dose escalation had hepatocellular carcinoma, melanoma, renal cell or head and neck cancer. Partial responses were observed in three patients, of whom one had hepatocellular carcinoma and two had cutaneous melanoma.

As for this clone: Antigen specificity is unknown.

Whole-study results and caveats: Nonresponders, in some cases, also had low normalized T-cell clonal expansion. CD4+ and CD8+ blood T cells expanded clonally by week 6 at 0.1 to 3.0 mg/kg.

V was pared by 6 bases and J by 8 bases, with 19 bases between. Germline V gene sequence: CDR1 MNHEY, CDR2 SMNVEV (reference sequence). The CDR3 sequence is 14 residues long. Clones were sequenced by immunoSEQ multiplex PCR, and TCRdb holds only the in-frame ones, with some missing. The sample yields over 85,000 clones, approximately 80% seen once. The chain combines TRBV27 with TRBJ1-2; TRBD1 might be the D (5 bases). Sequencing was performed on CD4+ or CD8+ T cells sorted from blood, taken in a trial of the OX40 agonist ivuxolimab. This receptor was taken from an adult with an advanced solid tumor such as melanoma, head and neck, liver or kidney cancer. The CDR3 DNA sequence: TGTGCCAGCAGAGACAGCCTCAACGGAGAGGGCTACACCTTC. Residues: CASRDSLNGEGYTF.